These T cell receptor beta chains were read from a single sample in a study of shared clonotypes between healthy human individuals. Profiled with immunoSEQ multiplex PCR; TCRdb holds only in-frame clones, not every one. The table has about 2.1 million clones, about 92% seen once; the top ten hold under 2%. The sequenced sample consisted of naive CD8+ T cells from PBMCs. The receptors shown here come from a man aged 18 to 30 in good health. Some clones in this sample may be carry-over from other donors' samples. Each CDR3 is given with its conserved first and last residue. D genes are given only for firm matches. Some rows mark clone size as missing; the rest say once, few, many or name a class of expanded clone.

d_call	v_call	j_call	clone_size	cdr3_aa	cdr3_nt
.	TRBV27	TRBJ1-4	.	CASSLMGSNEKLFF	TGTGCCAGCAGCCTAATGGGCTCTAATGAAAAACTGTTTTTT
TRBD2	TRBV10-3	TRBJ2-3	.	CAISESGTSGMYTDTQYF	TGTGCCATCAGTGAGTCGGGGACTAGCGGGATGTACACAGATACGCAGTATTTT
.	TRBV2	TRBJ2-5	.	CASSPGLKRETQYF	TGTGCCAGCAGTCCGGGACTCAAGAGGGAGACCCAGTACTTC
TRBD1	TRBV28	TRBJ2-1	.	CASSPYRDRATPYNEQFF	TGTGCCAGCAGTCCCTACCGGGACAGGGCCACCCCCTACAATGAGCAGTTCTTC
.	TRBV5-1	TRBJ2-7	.	CASSSGWDHPHYEQYF	TGCGCCAGCAGCTCCGGTTGGGACCACCCCCACTACGAGCAGTACTTC
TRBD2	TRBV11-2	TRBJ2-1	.	CASSLGAGVGHEQFF	TGTGCCAGCAGCTTAGGAGCGGGAGTGGGGCATGAGCAGTTCTTC
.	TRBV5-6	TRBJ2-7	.	CASSLLHYEQYF	TGTGCCAGCAGCTTACTGCACTACGAGCAGTACTTC
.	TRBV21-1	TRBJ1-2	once	CASSKANYYGYTF	TGTGCCAGCAGCAAAGCGAACTACTATGGCTACACCTTC
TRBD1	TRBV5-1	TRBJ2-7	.	CASSFGQGDEQYF	TGCGCCAGCAGCTTCGGGCAGGGGGACGAGCAGTACTTC
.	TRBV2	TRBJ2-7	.	CASLEETTYEQYF	TGTGCCAGCCTGGAAGAAACCACCTACGAGCAGTACTTC
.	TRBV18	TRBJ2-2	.	CASSHPSVRTGELFF	TGTGCCAGCTCACACCCTAGCGTTAGGACCGGGGAGCTGTTTTTT
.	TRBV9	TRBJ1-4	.	CASSSFSGPPREKLFF	TGTGCCAGCAGCTCTTTCTCGGGGCCCCCTCGGGAAAAACTGTTTTTT
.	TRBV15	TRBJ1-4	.	CATSSGEITTNEKLFF	TGTGCCACCAGTTCTGGGGAGATAACAACTAATGAAAAACTGTTTTTT
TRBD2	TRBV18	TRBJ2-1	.	CASSPPRLAGTYNEQFF	TGTGCCAGCTCACCCCCACGACTAGCGGGGACCTACAATGAGCAGTTCTTC
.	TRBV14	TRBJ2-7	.	CASSYLGTDQSYEQYF	TGTGCCAGCAGCTACCTCGGGACTGATCAATCCTACGAGCAGTACTTC
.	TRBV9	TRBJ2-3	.	CASSAGGTPSDTQYF	TGTGCCAGCAGCGCCGGTGGGACCCCGAGCGATACGCAGTATTTT
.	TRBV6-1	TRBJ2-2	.	CASSEFRGYTGELFF	TGTGCCAGCAGTGAATTTCGAGGGTACACCGGGGAGCTGTTTTTT
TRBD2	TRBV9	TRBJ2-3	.	CASGVGLAESTDTQYF	TGTGCCAGCGGGGTGGGCCTAGCGGAGAGCACAGATACGCAGTATTTT
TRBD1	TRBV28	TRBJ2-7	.	CASRASGTGLEQYF	TGTGCCAGCAGAGCCTCCGGGACAGGTCTCGAGCAGTACTTC
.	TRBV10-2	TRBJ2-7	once	CASRRAGQGYYEQYF	TGCGCCAGCAGACGAGCGGGGCAGGGGTACTACGAGCAGTACTTC
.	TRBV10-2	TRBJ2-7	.	CASSESRGPSYEQYF	TGCGCCAGCAGTGAGTCCCGGGGGCCCTCCTACGAGCAGTACTTC
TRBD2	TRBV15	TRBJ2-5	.	CATGTRQAQETQYF	TGTGCCACTGGGACTAGGCAAGCTCAAGAGACCCAGTACTTC